This T cell receptor (beta chain) was profiled in a study of shared T cell receptors in the human thymus. Measured with immunoSEQ multiplex PCR; TCRdb has only the in-frame clones, and not every one. The repertoire holds 600,000 or so clones, with about 89% as singletons. This sample also belongs to another study, concerning human thymus T cells. From that second work: Congenital heart defects were the reason for the corrective surgery that the donors, healthy Finnish infants, were having. Thymic resections from corrective heart surgery supplied the tissue. Thymic and blood repertoires appeared to show biased V and J gene usage. Related research found strongly overlapping thymic repertoires in unrelated individuals.

The sequenced sample was thymocytes. The TCR was taken from a boy under three years old with a congenital heart defect.

The CDR3 DNA reads TGCGCCAGCAGCCAAGAGGGAGGGGTCGGGATTAGTAATGAAAAACTGTTTTTT. Its protein is CASSQEGGVGISNEKLFF. J is TRBJ1-4 and V is TRBV4-1, with D maybe TRBD1 (5 bases). The CDR3 sequence is 18 residues long. The ends were cut back, 0 bases at V and 4 bases at J, with 18 bases in the middle. The V gene's germline CDR1 is MGHRA and CDR2 YSYEKL.